A selection of T cell receptor beta chains follows, all from one sample in a study of blood T cell repertoires in COVID-19. TCRdb's table, derived via immunoSEQ multiplex PCR, lists solely in-frame clones and lacks some. The table shows 100,000 to 150,000 clones, with 84% occurring only once. The specimen sequenced was peripheral blood. These receptors were obtained from a woman between 55 and 75 years old with acute or convalescent COVID-19. The CDR3 runs from the conserved cysteine through the conserved F or W. A D gene is named only where the DNA matches it firmly. Clone size is shown for a subset of rows, as once, few, many or a class of expanded clone.

d_call j_call v_call clone_size cdr3_length cdr3_nt cdr3_aa
TRBD2 TRBJ2-7 TRBV29-1 NA 14 TGCAGCGTTAAGGGCGGGAGACAGTCCTACGAGCAGTACTTC CSVKGGRQSYEQYF
NA TRBJ1-4 TRBV18 NA 16 TGTGCCAGCTCACCGCCGTTTTCGGCAGGCAATGAAAAACTGTTTTTT CASSPPFSAGNEKLFF
NA TRBJ1-6 TRBV4-1 NA 15 TGCGCCAGCAGCCAAGCGGGGGGTATCAGATCACCCCTCCACTTT CASSQAGGIRSPLHF
NA TRBJ1-1 TRBV30 NA 13 TGTGCCTGGAGTGGGCAGGGGAACACTGAAGCTTTCTTT CAWSGQGNTEAFF
NA TRBJ2-1 TRBV13 NA 14 TGTGCCAGCAGCTCGACAGGTGGGGACAATGAGCAGTTCTTC CASSSTGGDNEQFF
NA TRBJ1-1 TRBV3-1/TRBV3-2 NA 14 TGTGCCAGCAGCCTAGGACATCAGAACACTGAAGCTTTCTTT CASSLGHQNTEAFF
TRBD2 TRBJ2-3 TRBV6-2/TRBV6-3 NA 15 TGTGCCAGCAGTTACTCGACTAGCGCCACAGATACGCAGTATTTT CASSYSTSATDTQYF
TRBD1 TRBJ1-4 TRBV7-8 NA 13 TGTGCCAGCAGCTTGGATCGAGACAGGGAGGTGTTTTTT CASSLDRDREVFF
NA TRBJ2-7 TRBV12-5 NA 12 TGTGCTAGTGGTTTGGTCACTGAGGAGCAGTACTTC CASGLVTEEQYF
NA TRBJ1-2 TRBV20-1 few 14 TGCAGTGCTAGTACTAACACAGGGAGTAATGGCTACACCTTC CSASTNTGSNGYTF
NA TRBJ1-2 TRBV6-5 NA 15 TGTGCCAGCAGGGCAAAGGGAGAATTCAACTATGGCTACACCTTC CASRAKGEFNYGYTF
NA TRBJ2-3 TRBV11-2 NA 12 TGTGCCAGCAGCTTATCTCGGGATACGCAGTATTTT CASSLSRDTQYF
NA TRBJ1-2 TRBV4-1 NA 13 TGCGCCAGCAGCCAAACGCGAAACTATGGCTACACCTTC CASSQTRNYGYTF
NA TRBJ1-2 TRBV6-5 NA 13 TGTGCCAGCAGGGGCAGGACAAACTATGGCTACACCTTC CASRGRTNYGYTF
NA TRBJ2-2 TRBV6-1 NA 15 TGTGCCAGCAGTGAATTTCATGGGGGCGGCGGGGAGCTGTTTTTT CASSEFHGGGGELFF
NA TRBJ2-3 TRBV18 NA 16 TGTGCCAGCTCACCAGGTCAGACAGCCGACACAGATACGCAGTATTTT CASSPGQTADTDTQYF
NA TRBJ1-1 TRBV27 NA 14 TGTGCCAGCAGTTTACAAGCGGGGAACACTGAAGCTTTCTTT CASSLQAGNTEAFF
NA TRBJ1-5 TRBV7-2 many 14 TGTGCCAGCAGCGAACAGGGCGGCAATCAGCCCCAGCATTTT CASSEQGGNQPQHF
NA TRBJ1-2 TRBV24-1 NA 16 TGTGCCACCAGTGATTTTCGGGGAGGAGCTAACTATGGCTACACCTTC CATSDFRGGANYGYTF
TRBD1 TRBJ1-2 TRBV9 NA 15 TGTGCCAGCAGTTCCACAGGGGGTGGGAACTATGGCTACACCTTC CASSSTGGGNYGYTF
TRBD1 TRBJ1-2 TRBV13 NA 17 TGTGCCAGTAGCCCCGGGACAGGGGTAAGAGCTAACTATGGCTACACCTTC CASSPGTGVRANYGYTF
NA TRBJ1-2 TRBV24-1 NA 13 TGTGCCACCAGTGGCCCGACAGGTCGGGGCTACACCTTC CATSGPTGRGYTF
NA TRBJ1-3 TRBV11-2 NA 14 TGTGCCAGCAGCTTAGAGAGGGCTGGAAACACCATATATTTT CASSLERAGNTIYF
NA TRBJ1-5 TRBV2 NA 15 TGTGCCAGCAGTGCCTGGGGACTGCCAAACGAGCCCCAGCATTTT CASSAWGLPNEPQHF
NA TRBJ2-1 TRBV27 NA 12 TGTGCCAGCAGTTCCTTAGGCAGGAGGGAGTTCTTC CASSSLGRREFF
NA TRBJ1-1 TRBV7-2 NA 17 TGTGCCAGCAGCTTAGAGGGGTACCGCTTCATGAACACTGAAGCTTTCTTT CASSLEGYRFMNTEAFF
NA TRBJ2-5 TRBV27 NA 16 TGTGCCAGCTGGGAGGGGGAGGAGCACGAGCAAGAGACCCAGTACTTC CASWEGEEHEQETQYF
NA TRBJ1-1 TRBV27 once 15 TGTGCCAGCAGTTTGGGGGAGGGGAGGGACACTGAAGCTTTCTTT CASSLGEGRDTEAFF
TRBD2 TRBJ2-3 TRBV27 NA 12 TGTGCCAGCAGTTCGCGGGGGAATACGCAGTATTTT CASSSRGNTQYF
NA TRBJ1-2 TRBV19 NA 14 TGTGCCAGTAGTATGAGTTATCAAGTACGGGGCTACACCTTC CASSMSYQVRGYTF
NA TRBJ1-5 TRBV11-2 NA 18 TGTGCCAGCAGCTTAGAGGGGGCCCGCAGTCAGGTTGGTCAGCCCCAGCATTTT CASSLEGARSQVGQPQHF
NA TRBJ1-6 TRBV3-1/TRBV3-2 NA 15 TGTGCCAGCAGGTCTGGAGTATTTAGGAATTCACCCCTCCACTTT CASRSGVFRNSPLHF
TRBD1 TRBJ2-3 TRBV25-1 NA 14 TGTGCCAGCAGTGAACGACAGGGTGGAGATACGCAGTATTTT CASSERQGGDTQYF
TRBD1 TRBJ1-1 TRBV5-1 NA 15 TGCGCCAGCAGCACAGGGACAGGGGAAAGCACTGAAGCTTTCTTT CASSTGTGESTEAFF
TRBD2 TRBJ2-1 TRBV9 NA 17 TGTGCCAGCAGCGTGCCTAGCGGGCCGAGCTCCTACAATGAGCAGTTCTTC CASSVPSGPSSYNEQFF
NA TRBJ2-7 TRBV11-2 once 14 TGTGCCAGCAGCTTAGTGCGGGGCGCCTACGAGCAGTACTTC CASSLVRGAYEQYF
TRBD1 TRBJ1-1 TRBV3-1/TRBV3-2 once 14 TGTGCCAGCAGCCAACAGGGGGCATGGACTGAAGCTTTCTTT CASSQQGAWTEAFF
NA TRBJ2-2 TRBV5-1 NA 15 TGCGCCAGCAGCCCGGGACTCGCGAACACCGGGGAGCTGTTTTTT CASSPGLANTGELFF
NA TRBJ1-1 TRBV7-9 NA 12 TGTGCCAGCAGCCTCCCGGGGATGCCGGCTTTCTTT CASSLPGMPAFF
TRBD1 TRBJ1-1 TRBV3-1/TRBV3-2 few 15 TGTGCCAGCAGCCCCACAGGGGTCCGGAACACTGAAGCTTTCTTT CASSPTGVRNTEAFF
NA TRBJ2-5 TRBV7-3 NA 14 TGTGCCAGCAGCTCCCAAGGAGGGCGGGAGACCCAGTACTTC CASSSQGGRETQYF
NA TRBJ1-2 TRBV5-1 NA 14 TGCGCCAGCAGCTTGGAGGGGAAGGGCTATGGCTACACCTTC CASSLEGKGYGYTF
TRBD1 TRBJ1-2 TRBV27 NA 14 TGTGCCAGCAGTTTATTTCGGACAGGCTATGGCTACACCTTC CASSLFRTGYGYTF
NA TRBJ2-2 TRBV2 NA 15 TGTGCCAGCACTCCTGGACGGGGGAACACCGGGGAGCTGTTTTTT CASTPGRGNTGELFF
TRBD1 TRBJ1-3 TRBV6-6 NA 15 TGTGCCAGCAGAATGGAGCAGGGGGCTGGAAACACCATATATTTT CASRMEQGAGNTIYF
TRBD1 TRBJ2-7 TRBV30 NA 13 TGTGCCTGTAACAAGGGGGCCCTCACCCCCCAGTACTTC CACNKGALTPQYF
NA TRBJ1-3 TRBV11-2 NA 16 TGTGCCAGCAGCCCGCAGAGGTTGAACTCTGGAAACACCATATATTTT CASSPQRLNSGNTIYF
NA TRBJ1-3 TRBV5-1 NA 16 TGCGCCAGCAGCCCAGGTCAGGTGCGCTCTGGAAACACCATATATTTT CASSPGQVRSGNTIYF
NA TRBJ1-4 TRBV2 NA 16 TGTGCCAGCAGAGCGAGTGGGAGGGGCACTAATGAAAAACTGTTTTTT CASRASGRGTNEKLFF
TRBD1 TRBJ1-2 TRBV24-1 NA 15 TGTGCCACCATGGGGACAGGAGGGGATAACTATGGCTACACCTTC CATMGTGGDNYGYTF
NA TRBJ1-2 TRBV3-1/TRBV3-2 few 15 TGTGCCAGCAGCCAAGGGACGCAGGGTTATCATGGCTACACCTTC CASSQGTQGYHGYTF
TRBD1 TRBJ1-6 TRBV19 few 17 TGTGCCAGTAGTATGGGACAGGTTATCCGAGAACGGTCACCCCTCCACTTT CASSMGQVIRERSPLHF
NA TRBJ2-3 TRBV19 once 12 TGTGCCAGTAGCCCGCGGGCAGATACGCAGTATTTT CASSPRADTQYF